The 5 T cell receptor beta chains below all came from one sample that was sequenced in a study of human T cells and chemical hapten exposure. Each CDR3 protein is one row after TCRdb ran MiXCR on the RACE reads. The data show 250,000 or so distinct CDR3 sequences, roughly 7.4% seen once. Sample time point: pre-sensitization, week 0. Noted treatment: therapeutic diphenylcyclopropenone sensitization with weekly scalp DPC. Sample: whole blood, taken in connection with sensitization to the hapten diphenylcyclopropenone (DPC). These receptors came from a man aged 18 to 30 with alopecia areata. Some clones in this sample may be carry-over from other donors' samples.

This clonotype was counted many times. The chain carries TRBV11-2 and TRBJ1-2; D unclear. The germline V gene has CDR1 SGHAT and CDR2 FQNNGV. V was cut by 4 bases and J by 8 bases, with 29 bases left in between. This CDR3 is 18 amino acids long. CDR3 coding DNA: TGTGCCAGCAGCTCCCTCCGCGCAGAGCGCGACCGACTCGGAGGCTACACCTTC. Translation: CASSSLRAERDRLGGYTF.

In its sample, this clonotype was seen a few times. This sequence joins TRBV6-1 and TRBJ2-2; D ambiguous. Trimming took off 7 bases at V and 2 bases at J, with 14 bases between the two ends. Germline V gene data show CDR1 as MNHNS and CDR2 as SASEGT. CDR3 length: 15 residues. CDR3 region: CASKPTGGNTGELFF. In DNA form, the CDR3 reads TGTGCCAGCAAACCAACCGGCGGAAACACCGGGGAGCTGTTTTTT.

V and J are TRBV3-1 and TRBJ1-2; 9 nucleotides agree with TRBD1. This CDR3 is built from 14 residues. The V gene end was trimmed by 6 bases and the J gene end by 3 bases; junction bases not matched to a gene: 5. The germline V gene encodes CDR1 LGHDT and CDR2 YNNKEL (reference sequence). This CDR3 reads CASRTTGGDYGYTF. CDR3 bases: TGTGCCAGCAGGACAACAGGGGGCGACTATGGCTACACCTTC.

The CDR3 reads CASSYDSTSGGLHEQFF. CDR3 bases: TGTGCCAGCAGCTATGATTCGACTAGCGGGGGGCTCCATGAGCAGTTCTTC. The chain is built from TRBV7-9 and TRBJ2-1; 13 bases are a match to TRBD2. Losses at the gene ends were 4 bases for V and 8 bases for J; bases not matched to a gene: 11. The length of the CDR3 is 17 residues. CDR1 and CDR2 from the germline V gene are SEHNR and FQNEAQ (reference sequence).

This clonotype was counted at least ten times. V is TRBV7-8 and J is TRBJ2-1; 9 positions match TRBD2. The CDR3 contains 15 residues. Looked up from germline, CDR1 is SGHVS and CDR2 is FQNEAQ. V lost 4 bases to trimming and J lost 4 bases; unmatched junction nucleotides: 5. The CDR3 loop is CASSSSGGLYNEQFF. CDR3 bases: TGTGCCAGCAGCTCCAGCGGGGGGCTATACAATGAGCAGTTCTTC. Full variable domain (rest looked up from reference TRBV7-8 and TRBJ2-1): GAGVSQSPRYKVAKRGQDVALRCDPISGHVSLFWYQQALGQGPEFLTYFQNEAQLDKSGLPSDRFFAERPEGSVSTLKIQRTQQEDSAVYLCASSSSGGLYNEQFFGPGTRLTVL.